This T cell receptor (beta chain) was recovered during a study of T cells in Graves' hyperthyroidism and ophthalmopathy. General study points: In the analysis, a 13 V-J model separated ophthalmopathy from stable hyperthyroidism. Most thyroid-expanded clonotypes above 0.001 were also found in blood.

Uncontrolled infection, other autoimmune disease, pregnancy or lactation disqualified patients from enrolment. This sample holds PBMCs from approximately 10 ml fresh peripheral blood. CDR3 length: 11 amino acids. Germline CDR1 reads DFQATT; CDR2 reads SNEGSKA (reference sequence). From RNA transcripts, TCR beta CDR3 regions were amplified. During a first-round RT-PCR of the TCR CDR3, the HTBI primer set was used. MiXCR, run by TCRdb on the multiplex PCR reads, gives a single entry per CDR3 protein. The profile shows about 760,000 distinct CDR3 sequences, roughly a third of them singletons. This clonotype was counted many times. Its specificity is unknown. An end of the junction does not agree with germline; a read error may underlie this.

The J gene is TRBJ1-1, the V gene TRBV20-1; tentatively, D is TRBD1 (6 bases). The sample consisted of blood. This receptor was taken from a woman between 40 and 50 years old with Graves' hyperthyroidism. CDR3 loop: CSAGARNEAFF. The CDR3 DNA is TGCAGCGCAGGGGCCAGGAACGAAGCCTTCTTT.